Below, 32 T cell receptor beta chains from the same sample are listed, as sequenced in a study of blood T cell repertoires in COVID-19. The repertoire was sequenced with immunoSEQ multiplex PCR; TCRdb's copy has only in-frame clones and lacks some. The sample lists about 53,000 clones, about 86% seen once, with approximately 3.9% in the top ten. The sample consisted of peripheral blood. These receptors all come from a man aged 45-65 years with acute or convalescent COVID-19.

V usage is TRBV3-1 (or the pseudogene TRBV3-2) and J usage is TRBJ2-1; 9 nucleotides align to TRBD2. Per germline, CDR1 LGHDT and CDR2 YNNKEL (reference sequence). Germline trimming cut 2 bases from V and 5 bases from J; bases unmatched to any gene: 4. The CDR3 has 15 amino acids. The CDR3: CASSQRASGNNEQFF. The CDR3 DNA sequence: TGTGCCAGCAGCCAACGGGCTAGCGGGAACAATGAGCAGTTCTTC.

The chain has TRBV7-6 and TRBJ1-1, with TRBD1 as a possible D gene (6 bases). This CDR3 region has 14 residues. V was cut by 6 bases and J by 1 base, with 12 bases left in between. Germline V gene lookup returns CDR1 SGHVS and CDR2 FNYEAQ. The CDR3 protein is CASSFTDRNTEAFF. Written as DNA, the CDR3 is TGTGCCAGCAGTTTTACGGACAGGAACACTGAAGCTTTCTTT.

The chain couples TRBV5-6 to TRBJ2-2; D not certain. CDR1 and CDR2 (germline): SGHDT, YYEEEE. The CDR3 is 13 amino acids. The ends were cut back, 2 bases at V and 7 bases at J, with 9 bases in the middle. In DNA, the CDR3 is TGTGCCAGCAGCTTTTCCTTCGGCGGGGAGCTGTTTTTT. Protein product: CASSFSFGGELFF.

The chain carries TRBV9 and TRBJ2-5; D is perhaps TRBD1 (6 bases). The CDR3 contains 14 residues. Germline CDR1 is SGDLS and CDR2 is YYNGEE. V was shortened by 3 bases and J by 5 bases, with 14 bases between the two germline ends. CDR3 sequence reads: CASSGGQGQETQYF. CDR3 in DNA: TGTGCCAGCAGCGGGGGGCAGGGCCAGGAGACCCAGTACTTC. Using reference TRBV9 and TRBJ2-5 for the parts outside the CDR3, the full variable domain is DSGVTQTPKHLITATGQRVTLRCSPRSGDLSVYWYQQSLDQGLQFLIQYYNGEERAKGNILERFSAQQFPDLHSELNLSSLELGDSALYFCASSGGQGQETQYFGPGTRLLVL.

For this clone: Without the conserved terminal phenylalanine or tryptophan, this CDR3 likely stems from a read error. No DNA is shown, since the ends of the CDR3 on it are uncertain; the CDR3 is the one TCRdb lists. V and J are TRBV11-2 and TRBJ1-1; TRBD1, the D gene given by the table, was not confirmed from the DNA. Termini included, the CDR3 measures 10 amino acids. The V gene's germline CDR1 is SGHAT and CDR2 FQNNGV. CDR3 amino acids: CASSLTGLGR.

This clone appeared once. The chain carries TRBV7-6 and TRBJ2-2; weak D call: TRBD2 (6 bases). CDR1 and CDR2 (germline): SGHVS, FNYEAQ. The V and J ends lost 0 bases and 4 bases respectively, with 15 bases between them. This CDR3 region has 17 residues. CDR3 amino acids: CASSLASHGSGTGELFF. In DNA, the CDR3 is TGTGCCAGCAGCTTAGCCTCCCACGGGAGCGGCACCGGGGAGCTGTTTTTT.

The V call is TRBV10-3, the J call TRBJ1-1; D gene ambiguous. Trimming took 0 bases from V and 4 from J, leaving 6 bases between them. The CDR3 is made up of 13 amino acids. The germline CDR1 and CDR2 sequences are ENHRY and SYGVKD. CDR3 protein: CAISESAGTEAFF. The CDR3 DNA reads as TGTGCCATCAGTGAGTCTGCAGGCACTGAAGCTTTCTTT.

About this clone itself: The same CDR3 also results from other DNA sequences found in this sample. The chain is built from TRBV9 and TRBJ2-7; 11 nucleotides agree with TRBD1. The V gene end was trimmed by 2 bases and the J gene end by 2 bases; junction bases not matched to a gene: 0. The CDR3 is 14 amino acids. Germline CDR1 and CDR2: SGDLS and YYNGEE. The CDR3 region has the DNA TGTGCCAGCAGCGTGGGACAGGGGGCCTACGAGCAGTACTTC. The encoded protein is CASSVGQGAYEQYF.

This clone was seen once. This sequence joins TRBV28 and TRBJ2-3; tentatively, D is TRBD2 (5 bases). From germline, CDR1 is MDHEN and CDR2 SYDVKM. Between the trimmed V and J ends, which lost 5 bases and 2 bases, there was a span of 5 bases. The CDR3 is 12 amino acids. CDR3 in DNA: TGTGCCAGCAGTGACTACACAGATACGCAGTATTTT. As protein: CASSDYTDTQYF.

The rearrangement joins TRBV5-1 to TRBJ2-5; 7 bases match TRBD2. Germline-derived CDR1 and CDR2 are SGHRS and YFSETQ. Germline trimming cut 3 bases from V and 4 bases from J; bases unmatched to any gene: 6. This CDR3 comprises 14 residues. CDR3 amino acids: CASSSGLTLETQYF. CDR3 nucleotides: TGCGCCAGCAGCTCGGGACTAACCCTAGAGACCCAGTACTTC.

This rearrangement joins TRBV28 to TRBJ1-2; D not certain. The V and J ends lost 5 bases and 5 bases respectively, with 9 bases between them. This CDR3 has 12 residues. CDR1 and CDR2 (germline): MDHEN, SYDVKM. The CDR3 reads CASSTGAYGYTF. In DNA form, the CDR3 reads TGTGCCAGCAGTACCGGTGCGTATGGCTACACCTTC.

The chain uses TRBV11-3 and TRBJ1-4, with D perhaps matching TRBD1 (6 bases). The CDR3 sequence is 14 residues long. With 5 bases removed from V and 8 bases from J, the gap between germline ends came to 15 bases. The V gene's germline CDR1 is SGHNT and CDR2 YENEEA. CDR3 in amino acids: CASSKGVRGEKLFF. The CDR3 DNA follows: TGTGCCAGCAGCAAGGGGGTGAGGGGCGAAAAACTGTTTTTT.

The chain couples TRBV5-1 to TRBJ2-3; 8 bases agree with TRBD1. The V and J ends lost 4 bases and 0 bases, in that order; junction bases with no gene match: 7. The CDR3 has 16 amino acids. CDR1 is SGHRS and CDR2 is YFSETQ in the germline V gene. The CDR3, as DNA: TGCGCCAGCAGCCCGAGAGGACAGGGTAGCACAGATACGCAGTATTTT. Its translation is CASSPRGQGSTDTQYF. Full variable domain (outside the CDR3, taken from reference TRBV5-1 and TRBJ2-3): KAGVTQTPRYLIKTRGQQVTLSCSPISGHRSVSWYQQTPGQGLQFLFEYFSETQRNKGNFPGRFSGRQFSNSRSEMNVSTLELGDSALYLCASSPRGQGSTDTQYFGPGTRLTVL.

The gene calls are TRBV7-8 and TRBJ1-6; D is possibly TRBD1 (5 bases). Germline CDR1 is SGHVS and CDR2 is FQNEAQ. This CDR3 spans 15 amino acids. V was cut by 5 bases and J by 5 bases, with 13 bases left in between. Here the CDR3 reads CASSPTGANNSPLHF. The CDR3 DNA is TGTGCCAGCAGCCCCACAGGAGCAAATAATTCACCCCTCCACTTT.

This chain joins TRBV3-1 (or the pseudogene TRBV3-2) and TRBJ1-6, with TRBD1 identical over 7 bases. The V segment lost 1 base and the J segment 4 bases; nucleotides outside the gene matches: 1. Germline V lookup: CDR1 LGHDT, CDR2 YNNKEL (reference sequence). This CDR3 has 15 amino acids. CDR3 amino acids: CASSQAGGYNSPLHF. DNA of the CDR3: TGTGCCAGCAGCCAAGCAGGGGGTTATAATTCACCCCTCCACTTT.

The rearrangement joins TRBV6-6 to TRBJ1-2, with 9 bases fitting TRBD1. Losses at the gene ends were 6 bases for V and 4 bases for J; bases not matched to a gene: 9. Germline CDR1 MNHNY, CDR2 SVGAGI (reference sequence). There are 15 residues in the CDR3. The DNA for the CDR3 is TGTGCCAGCAGGGAAGGGACAGGGTTTTTCTATGGCTACACCTTC. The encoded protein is CASREGTGFFYGYTF.

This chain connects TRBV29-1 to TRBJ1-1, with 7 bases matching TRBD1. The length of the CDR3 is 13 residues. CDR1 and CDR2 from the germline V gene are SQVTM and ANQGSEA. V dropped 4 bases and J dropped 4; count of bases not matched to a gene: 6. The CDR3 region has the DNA TGCAGCGTTGCAAGGACAGGTCCCACTGAAGCTTTCTTT. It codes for CSVARTGPTEAFF.

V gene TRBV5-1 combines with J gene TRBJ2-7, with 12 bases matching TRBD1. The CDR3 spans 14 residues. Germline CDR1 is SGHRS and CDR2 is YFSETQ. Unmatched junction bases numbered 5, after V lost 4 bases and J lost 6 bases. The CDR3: CASSTGTGGVEQYF. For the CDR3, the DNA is TGCGCCAGCAGCACCGGGACAGGGGGCGTCGAGCAGTACTTC.

The CDR3 region is CASSLEAGARNEQYF. The CDR3 nucleotides are TGCGCCAGCAGCTTGGAGGCGGGAGCGAGGAACGAGCAGTACTTC. This chain joins TRBV5-1 and TRBJ2-7, with 7 bases matching TRBD2. The CDR3 is 15 amino acids. Looked up from germline, CDR1 is SGHRS and CDR2 is YFSETQ. Trimming cost V 0 bases and J 5 bases; bases outside gene matches: 8.

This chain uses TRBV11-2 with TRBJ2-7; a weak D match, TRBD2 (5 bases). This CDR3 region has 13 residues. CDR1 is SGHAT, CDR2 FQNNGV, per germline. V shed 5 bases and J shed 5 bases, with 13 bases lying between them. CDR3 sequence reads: CASSPGVVNEQYF. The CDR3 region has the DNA TGTGCCAGCAGCCCCGGGGTAGTCAACGAGCAGTACTTC.

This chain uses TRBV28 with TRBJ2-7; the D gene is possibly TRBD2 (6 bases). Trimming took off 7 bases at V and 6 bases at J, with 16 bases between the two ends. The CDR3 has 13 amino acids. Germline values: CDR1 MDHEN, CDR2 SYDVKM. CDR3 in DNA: TGTGCCAGCACCGCGGGAACAGTCGGCGAGCAGTACTTC. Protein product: CASTAGTVGEQYF.

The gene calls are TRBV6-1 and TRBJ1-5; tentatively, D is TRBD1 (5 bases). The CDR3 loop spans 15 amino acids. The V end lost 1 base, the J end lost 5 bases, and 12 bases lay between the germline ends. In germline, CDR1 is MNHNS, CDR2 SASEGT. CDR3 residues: CASSEGTPRDQPQHF. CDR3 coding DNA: TGTGCCAGCAGTGAAGGGACACCTAGAGATCAGCCCCAGCATTTT.

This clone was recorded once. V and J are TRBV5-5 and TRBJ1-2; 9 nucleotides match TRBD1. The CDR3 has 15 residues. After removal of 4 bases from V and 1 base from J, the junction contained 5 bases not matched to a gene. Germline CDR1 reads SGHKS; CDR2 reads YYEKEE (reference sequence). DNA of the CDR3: TGTGCCAGCAGCGGGGGGACAGGGAATAACTATGGCTACACCTTC. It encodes CASSGGTGNNYGYTF.

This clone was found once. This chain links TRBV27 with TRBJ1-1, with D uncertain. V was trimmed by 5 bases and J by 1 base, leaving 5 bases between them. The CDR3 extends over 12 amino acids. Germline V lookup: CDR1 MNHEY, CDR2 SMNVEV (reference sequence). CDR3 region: CASSRGNTEAFF. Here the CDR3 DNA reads TGTGCCAGCAGTCGAGGGAACACTGAAGCTTTCTTT.

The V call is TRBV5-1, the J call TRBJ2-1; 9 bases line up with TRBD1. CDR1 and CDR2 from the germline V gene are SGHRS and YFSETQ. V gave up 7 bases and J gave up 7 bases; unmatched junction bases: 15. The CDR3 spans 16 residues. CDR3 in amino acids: CASGLSVGTGRNEQFF. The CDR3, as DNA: TGCGCCAGCGGACTTAGCGTGGGGACAGGGCGTAATGAGCAGTTCTTC. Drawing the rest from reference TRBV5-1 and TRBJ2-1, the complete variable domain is KAGVTQTPRYLIKTRGQQVTLSCSPISGHRSVSWYQQTPGQGLQFLFEYFSETQRNKGNFPGRFSGRQFSNSRSEMNVSTLELGDSALYLCASGLSVGTGRNEQFFGPGTRLTVL.

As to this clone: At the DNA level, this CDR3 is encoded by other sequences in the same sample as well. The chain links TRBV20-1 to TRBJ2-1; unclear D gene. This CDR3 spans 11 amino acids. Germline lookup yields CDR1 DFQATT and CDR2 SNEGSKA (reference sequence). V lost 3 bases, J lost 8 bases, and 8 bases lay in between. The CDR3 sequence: CSASSGHEQFF. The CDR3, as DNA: TGCAGTGCTAGTTCTGGCCATGAGCAGTTCTTC.

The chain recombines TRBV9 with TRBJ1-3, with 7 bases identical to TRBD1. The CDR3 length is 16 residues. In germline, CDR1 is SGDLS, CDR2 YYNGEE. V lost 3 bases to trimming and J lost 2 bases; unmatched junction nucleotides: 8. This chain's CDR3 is CASSARGTAPGNTIYF. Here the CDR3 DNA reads TGTGCCAGCAGCGCGCGAGGGACAGCCCCTGGAAACACCATATATTTT.

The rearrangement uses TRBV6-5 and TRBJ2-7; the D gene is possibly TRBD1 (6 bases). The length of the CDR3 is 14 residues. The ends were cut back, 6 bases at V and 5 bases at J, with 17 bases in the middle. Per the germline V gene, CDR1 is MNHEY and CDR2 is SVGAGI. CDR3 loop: CASRDGQSWHEQYF. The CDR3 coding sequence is TGTGCCAGCAGAGACGGACAGAGTTGGCACGAGCAGTACTTC.

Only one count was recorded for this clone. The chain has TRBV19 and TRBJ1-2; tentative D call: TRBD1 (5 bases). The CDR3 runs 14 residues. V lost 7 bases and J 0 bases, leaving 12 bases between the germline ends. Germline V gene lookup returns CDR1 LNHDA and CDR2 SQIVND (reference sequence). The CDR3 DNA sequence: TGTGCCAGTACCCTGACAGAGACTAACTATGGCTACACCTTC. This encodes CASTLTETNYGYTF.

The CDR3 loop is CATGTGMGNEQFF. CDR3 bases: TGTGCCACAGGGACAGGGATGGGGAATGAGCAGTTCTTC. The V and J genes are TRBV19 and TRBJ2-1, with 9 bases that match TRBD1. Germline CDR1 reads LNHDA; CDR2 reads SQIVND (reference sequence). The V segment lost 10 bases and the J segment 7 bases; nucleotides outside the gene matches: 8. This CDR3 is built from 13 residues.

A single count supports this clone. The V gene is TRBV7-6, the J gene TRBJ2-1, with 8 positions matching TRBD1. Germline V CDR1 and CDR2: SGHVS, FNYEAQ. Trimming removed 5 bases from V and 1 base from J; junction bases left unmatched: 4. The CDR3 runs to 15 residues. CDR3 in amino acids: CASSPGQGSYNEQFF. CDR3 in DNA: TGTGCCAGCAGCCCAGGACAGGGATCCTACAATGAGCAGTTCTTC.

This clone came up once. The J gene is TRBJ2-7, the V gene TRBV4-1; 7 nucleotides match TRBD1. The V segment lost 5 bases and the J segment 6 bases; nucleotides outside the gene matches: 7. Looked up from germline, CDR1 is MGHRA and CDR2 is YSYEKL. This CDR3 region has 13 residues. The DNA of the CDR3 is TGCGCCAGCAGCTTACACAGGGGTAGCGAGCAGTACTTC. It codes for CASSLHRGSEQYF.